One sample yielded the 3 T cell receptor beta chains listed below, sequenced in a study of blood T cell repertoires in COVID-19. Generated by immunoSEQ multiplex PCR, the TCRdb table keeps only in-frame clones and is missing some. The repertoire includes about 75,000 clones, more than 70% of them detected once, and roughly a fifth sits in the top ten. Sequencing used peripheral blood. These receptors were obtained from a human donor in a cohort sampled during active COVID-19.

This chain connects TRBV30 to TRBJ2-1; TRBD1 aligns across 8 bases. CDR1 is GTSNPN and CDR2 is SVGIG in the germline V gene (reference sequence). The CDR3 is 14 residues long. V shed 4 bases and J 8 bases; nucleotides not matched to a gene: 10. The CDR3 sequence is CAWNRGTLRDEQFF. The CDR3 nucleotides read TGTGCCTGGAACAGGGGGACCCTCCGCGATGAGCAGTTCTTC.

Many counts were recorded for this clone. Germline is not matched at one junction end, which may reflect a read error. The rearrangement links TRBV6-1 to TRBJ2-7; possibly TRBD1 for D (6 bases). The germline V gene has CDR1 MNHNS and CDR2 SASEGT. This CDR3 comprises 14 residues. The CDR3 region is CASSEGAGQSMLAF. CDR3 bases: TGTGCCAGCAGTGAAGGGGCAGGACAGTCGATGTTGGCCTTC.

The chain uses TRBV13 and TRBJ2-3; 12 bases map to TRBD2. V dropped 4 bases and J dropped 0; count of bases not matched to a gene: 5. The CDR3 spans 17 residues. Germline V lookup: CDR1 PRHDT, CDR2 FYEKMQ (reference sequence). CDR3 in DNA: TGTGCCAGCAGCTCGAGACTAGCGGGGGAGAGCACAGATACGCAGTATTTT. This translates into CASSSRLAGESTDTQYF. Together with reference TRBV13 and TRBJ2-3, the CDR3 gives the full variable domain: AAGVIQSPRHLIKEKRETATLKCYPIPRHDTVYWYQQGPGQDPQFLISFYEKMQSDKGSIPDRFSAQQFSDYHSELNMSSLELGDSALYFCASSSRLAGESTDTQYFGPGTRLTVL.